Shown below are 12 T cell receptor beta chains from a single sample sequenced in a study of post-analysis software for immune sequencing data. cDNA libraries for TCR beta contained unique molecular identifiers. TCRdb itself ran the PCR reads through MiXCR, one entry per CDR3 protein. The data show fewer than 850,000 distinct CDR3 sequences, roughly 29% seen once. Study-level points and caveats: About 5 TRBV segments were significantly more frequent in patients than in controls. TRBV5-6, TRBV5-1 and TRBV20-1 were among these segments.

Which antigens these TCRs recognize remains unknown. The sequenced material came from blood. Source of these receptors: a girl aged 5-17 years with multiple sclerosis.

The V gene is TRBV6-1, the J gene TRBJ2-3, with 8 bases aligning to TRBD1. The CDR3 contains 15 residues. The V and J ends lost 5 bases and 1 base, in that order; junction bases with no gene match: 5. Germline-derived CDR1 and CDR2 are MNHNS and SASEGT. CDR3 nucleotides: TGTGCCAGCAGTTTCCCGGGACAGGGCACAGATACGCAGTATTTT. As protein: CASSFPGQGTDTQYF.

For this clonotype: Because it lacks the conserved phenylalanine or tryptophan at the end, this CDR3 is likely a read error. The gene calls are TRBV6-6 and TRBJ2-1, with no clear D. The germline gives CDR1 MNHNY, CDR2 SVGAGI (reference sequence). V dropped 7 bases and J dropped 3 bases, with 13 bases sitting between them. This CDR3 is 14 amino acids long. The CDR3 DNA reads TGTGCCAGCAATCCCTACGTCGGCTACAATGAGCAGTTCATC. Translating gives CASNPYVGYNEQFI.

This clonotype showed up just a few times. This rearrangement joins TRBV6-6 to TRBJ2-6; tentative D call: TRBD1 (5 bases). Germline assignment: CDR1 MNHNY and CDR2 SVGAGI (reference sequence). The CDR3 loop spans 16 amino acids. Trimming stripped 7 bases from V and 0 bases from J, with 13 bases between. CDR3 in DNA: TGTGCCAGCAAGTTGGGCGGACACTCTGGGGCCAACGTCCTGACTTTC. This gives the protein CASKLGGHSGANVLTF.

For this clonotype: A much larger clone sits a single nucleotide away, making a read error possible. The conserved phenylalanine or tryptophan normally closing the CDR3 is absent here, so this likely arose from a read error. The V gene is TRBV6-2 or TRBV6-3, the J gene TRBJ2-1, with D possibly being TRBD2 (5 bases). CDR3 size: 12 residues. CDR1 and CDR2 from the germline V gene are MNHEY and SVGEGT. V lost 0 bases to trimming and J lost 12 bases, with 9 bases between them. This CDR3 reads CASSYSIRGQFV. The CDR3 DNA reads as TGTGCCAGCAGTTACTCTATCCGGGGGCAGTTCGTC.

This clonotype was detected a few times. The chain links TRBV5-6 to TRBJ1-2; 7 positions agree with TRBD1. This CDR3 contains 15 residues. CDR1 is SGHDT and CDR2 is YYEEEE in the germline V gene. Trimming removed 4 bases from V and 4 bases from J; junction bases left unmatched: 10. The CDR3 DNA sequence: TGTGCCAGCAGCAGAACACGACAGGGCGGCTATGGCTACACCTTC. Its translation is CASSRTRQGGYGYTF.

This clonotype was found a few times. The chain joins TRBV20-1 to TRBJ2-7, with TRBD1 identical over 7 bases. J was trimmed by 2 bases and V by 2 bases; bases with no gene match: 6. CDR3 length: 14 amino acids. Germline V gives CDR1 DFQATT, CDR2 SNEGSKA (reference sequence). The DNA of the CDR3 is TGCAGTGCTAGAAGACAGGGACCTACCTACGAGCAGTACTTC. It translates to CSARRQGPTYEQYF.

The CDR3 is CSARDRAVNQPQHF. CDR3 DNA sequence: TGCAGTGCCCGGGACAGGGCCGTCAATCAGCCCCAGCATTTT. The chain recombines TRBV20-1 with TRBJ1-5; 9 nucleotides line up with TRBD1. Germline V CDR1 and CDR2: DFQATT, SNEGSKA (reference sequence). The ends lost 6 bases at V and 3 bases at J; junction bases unmatched: 6. This CDR3 has 14 amino acids.

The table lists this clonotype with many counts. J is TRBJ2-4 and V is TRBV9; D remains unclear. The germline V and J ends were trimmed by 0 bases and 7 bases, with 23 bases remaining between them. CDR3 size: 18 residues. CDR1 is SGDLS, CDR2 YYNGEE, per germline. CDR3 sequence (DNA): TGTGCCAGCAGCGTAGGAGCGTGGGGTAGCCACGGGTCGAACATTCAGTACTTC. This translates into CASSVGAWGSHGSNIQYF.

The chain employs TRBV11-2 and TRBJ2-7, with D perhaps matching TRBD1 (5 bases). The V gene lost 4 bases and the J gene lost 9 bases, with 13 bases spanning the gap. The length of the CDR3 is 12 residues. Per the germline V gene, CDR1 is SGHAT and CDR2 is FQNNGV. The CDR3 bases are TGTGCCAGCAGCTCGCCCGTGGACACGCAGTACTTC. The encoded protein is CASSSPVDTQYF.

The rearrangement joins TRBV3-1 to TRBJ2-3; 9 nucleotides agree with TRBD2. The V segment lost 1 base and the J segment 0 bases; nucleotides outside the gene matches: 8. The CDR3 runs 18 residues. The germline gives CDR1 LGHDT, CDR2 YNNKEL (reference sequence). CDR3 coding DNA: TGTGCCAGCAGCCAAGTGCTAGCGGGGTTCCCTAGCACAGATACGCAGTATTTT. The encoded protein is CASSQVLAGFPSTDTQYF.

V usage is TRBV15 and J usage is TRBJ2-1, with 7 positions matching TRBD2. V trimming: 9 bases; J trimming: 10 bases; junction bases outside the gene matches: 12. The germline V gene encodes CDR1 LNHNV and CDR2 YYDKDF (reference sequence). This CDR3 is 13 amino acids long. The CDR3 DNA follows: TGTGCCACGACCCGGACTGTAGCGGGCGAGCAGTTCTTC. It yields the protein CATTRTVAGEQFF.

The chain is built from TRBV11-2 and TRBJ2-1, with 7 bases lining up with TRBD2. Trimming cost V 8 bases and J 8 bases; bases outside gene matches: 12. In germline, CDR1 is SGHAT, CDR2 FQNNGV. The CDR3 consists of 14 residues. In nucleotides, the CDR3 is TGTGCCAGCCGAACTAGCGTAAGCGGGGATGAGCAGTTCTTC. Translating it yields CASRTSVSGDEQFF.